The text below deals with one T cell receptor beta chain. As yet, its antigen is unknown. This sample is part of a study of vaccination and CD4 T cells after COVID-19. Sequencing of cultured CD4+ T cell DNA used the Oncomine TCR Beta short-read assay. TCRdb independently ran MiXCR on the PCR reads; one entry per CDR3 protein. The data contain around 15,000 distinct CDR3 sequences, approximately 58% of them seen just once; the ten biggest clones take up roughly 30%. Study-wide results and caveats: Clonotypes reactive to SARS-CoV-2 had a median that went up from approximately 21 to 38, but not significantly.

This sample's treatment: roughly 10-day PBMC culture with coronavirus spike peptide pools or control peptides (ViraFEST assay). The CDR3 loop spans 16 amino acids. V lost 2 bases, J lost 2 bases, and 16 bases lay in between. CDR1 and CDR2 from the germline V gene are MNHEY and SVGAGI. This TCR was sampled from a human donor with COVID-19. The starting material was cultured CD4+ T cells from blood, obtained after SARS-CoV-2 vaccination. This chain joins TRBV6-5 and TRBJ2-7; TRBD1 is a possible D gene (6 bases). The CDR3 bases are TGTGCCAGCAGTTACGGAATGGGGGCCGCAACCTACGAGCAGTACTTC. Its translation is CASSYGMGAATYEQYF.